This T cell receptor beta chain was captured by sequencing in a study of blood T cell repertoires in COVID-19. At the level of the study: Acute and convalescent COVID-19 specimens originated in the United States, Italy and Spain. Nucleic acid was either cDNA or gDNA, and it came from T cells, B-cell-depleted T cells, or PBMCs.

Germline loops: CDR1 MGHDK, CDR2 SYGVNS. CDR3 length: 17 residues. The V end was cut by 4 bases, the J end by 2 bases, with 19 bases between. Here immunoSEQ multiplex PCR was the method, and the copy in TCRdb shows in-frame clones only, minus some. The data hold some 77,000 clones, with roughly 87% observed a single time. This sequence joins TRBV25-1 and TRBJ2-3, with TRBD2 as a possible D gene (5 bases). This receptor was identified in a man younger than 45 with acute or convalescent COVID-19. Sequencing was performed on peripheral blood. The CDR3 reads CASSGPMGGFNTDTQYF. In DNA, the CDR3 is TGTGCCAGCAGTGGTCCCATGGGCGGGTTCAACACAGATACGCAGTATTTT. Variable domain in full (rest from reference TRBV25-1 and TRBJ2-3): EADIYQTPRYLVIGTGKKITLECSQTMGHDKMYWYQQDPGMELHLIHYSYGVNSTEKGDLSSESTVSRIRTEHFPLTLESARPSHTSQYLCASSGPMGGFNTDTQYFGPGTRLTVL.